The 3 T cell receptor beta chains reported below all come from one sample, sequenced in a study of cytomegalovirus exposure and HLA in healthy donors. Amplification used 60 Vbeta primers and 13 Jbeta primers. The assay was immunoSEQ multiplex PCR, and TCRdb's table has in-frame clones only and misses some. The table includes about 140,000 clones, about 80% detected once. Sequencing input: PBMCs. The source of these receptors is a man aged 25-45 years in good health and CMV-seronegative.

The chain recombines TRBV27 with TRBJ1-2; D is uncertain. Trimming cost V 0 bases and J 5 bases, with 16 bases left between them. From germline, CDR1 is MNHEY and CDR2 SMNVEV (reference sequence). CDR3 length equals 16 residues. The CDR3 protein is CASSLSMQSVLYGYTF. In nucleotides, the CDR3 is TGTGCCAGCAGTTTATCGATGCAATCGGTTCTTTATGGCTACACCTTC.

This clone was detected a few times. The chain has TRBV11-2 and TRBJ2-3; D gene unclear. CDR3 length equals 12 residues. Germline V lookup: CDR1 SGHAT, CDR2 FQNNGV. V was trimmed by 2 bases and J by 5 bases, leaving 5 bases between them. DNA for the CDR3: TGTGCCAGCAGCTTAATCGGAGATACGCAGTATTTT. This codes for CASSLIGDTQYF.

This clone has a handful of counts. The CDR3 bases are TGTGCCAGCAGCCTTAACTATGGCTACACCTTC. It yields the protein CASSLNYGYTF. The gene calls are TRBV5-6 and TRBJ1-2; D not resolved. Trimming removed 4 bases at V and 1 base at J, with 2 bases between. This CDR3 has 11 amino acids. The V gene's germline CDR1 is SGHDT and CDR2 YYEEEE.